These T cell receptor beta chains were read from a single sample in a study of control samples from healthy donors and cancer patients. Measured with immunoSEQ multiplex PCR; TCRdb has only the in-frame clones, and not every one. Of 90,000 to 100,000 clones in the sample, 79% were seen once. Sequenced: blood. These receptor sequences come from a woman younger than 45 in good health. CDR3s include the opening cysteine and the closing phenylalanine or tryptophan. Fields, in order: clone size, V gene, D gene, CDR3 protein. The D gene is left open where the match is weak. Size is omitted from some rows. Given values are once, few, many or a class for expanded clones.

size: -; V: TRBV13; D: TRBD1; CDR3: CASSPRQGKETQYF
size: -; V: TRBV2; D: -; CDR3: CASSEMEIGEKLFF
size: -; V: TRBV18; D: -; CDR3: CASSRDDTDTQYF
size: few; V: TRBV6-1; D: -; CDR3: CASSEAGRPQHF
size: -; V: TRBV19; D: -; CDR3: CASSIGDGAGPQHF
size: once; V: TRBV3-1/TRBV3-2; D: -; CDR3: CASSQDWTDTQYF
size: -; V: TRBV5-4; D: TRBD1; CDR3: CASSLTGSAGNTIYF
size: -; V: TRBV2; D: -; CDR3: CATGANQPQHF
size: -; V: TRBV5-1; D: -; CDR3: CASSLAGELSSGANVLTF
size: -; V: TRBV15; D: -; CDR3: CATSRAGSGAYEQYF
size: -; V: TRBV7-6; D: TRBD2; CDR3: CASSQGTRGETQYF
size: once; V: TRBV30; D: -; CDR3: CAWSGGFNEKLFF
size: -; V: TRBV5-1; D: TRBD1; CDR3: CASSPETGGYEQYF
size: few; V: TRBV5-4; D: -; CDR3: CASSLTRRTTEAFF
size: -; V: TRBV5-1; D: TRBD2; CDR3: CASAPPGLRSSYEQYF
size: -; V: TRBV12-3/TRBV12-4; D: -; CDR3: CASSLSNSGYTF
size: once; V: TRBV6-6; D: -; CDR3: CASSSNGGTNTGELFF
size: -; V: TRBV19; D: -; CDR3: CASSPRTTSYNEQFF
size: -; V: TRBV19; D: -; CDR3: CASSPLDGLNTEAFF
size: few; V: TRBV10-1; D: -; CDR3: CASSSRQNSPLHF
size: -; V: TRBV29-1; D: TRBD1; CDR3: CSAAGTGFNEQYF
size: -; V: TRBV5-4; D: -; CDR3: CASSWEDGVNEQFF
size: once; V: TRBV6-6; D: TRBD1; CDR3: CASSYDRGLGYTF
size: -; V: TRBV5-1; D: TRBD1; CDR3: CASSWQDREDEQYF
size: -; V: TRBV20-1; D: -; CDR3: CSASAVAARQETQYF
size: -; V: TRBV11-2; D: TRBD2; CDR3: CASSLDGGGYSYEQYF
size: -; V: TRBV6-6; D: -; CDR3: CASSLMDSYEQYF
size: once; V: TRBV7-9; D: TRBD2; CDR3: CASSPTSSRETQYF
size: -; V: TRBV7-2; D: -; CDR3: CASSSQRGAYEQYF
size: once; V: TRBV19; D: -; CDR3: CASSVPVFHSGPGNTIYF
size: -; V: TRBV29-1; D: TRBD1; CDR3: CSVLPGQGSEQYF
size: -; V: TRBV18; D: TRBD1; CDR3: CASSPLTGAGYNEQFF
size: -; V: TRBV5-1; D: TRBD1; CDR3: CASSLTGTGRTEAFF
size: few; V: TRBV6-4; D: -; CDR3: CASNVRAEKLFF
size: few; V: TRBV5-3; D: -; CDR3: CARSLSRGGGNQPQHF
size: few; V: TRBV18; D: -; CDR3: CASSTRDLFGAFF
size: -; V: TRBV7-2; D: -; CDR3: CASSLRGASGNEQFF
size: -; V: TRBV13; D: -; CDR3: CASSLGFPFNTGELFF
size: once; V: TRBV12-5; D: -; CDR3: CASGLAAYSGANVLTF
size: -; V: TRBV11-2; D: -; CDR3: CASSLVGHEQYF